A single T cell receptor beta chain is shown here with its context. Its specificity is not known. This record belongs to a study of T cells in Graves' hyperthyroidism and ophthalmopathy. The germline CDR1 and CDR2 sequences are SQVTM and ANQGSEA. V gave up 6 bases and J gave up 11 bases, with 33 bases separating them. The CDR3 contains 17 residues. The study, taken as a whole, reports: Appearing also in blood were most of the thyroid clonotypes expanded above 0.001.

Amplification of TCR beta CDR3 regions was performed using RNA transcripts as template. HTBI primers were the set used in a first-round RT-PCR of the TCR CDR3. TCRdb re-called the multiplex PCR reads with MiXCR, one entry per CDR3 protein. The sample records tens of thousands of distinct CDR3 sequences, less than 50% being singletons. The receptor was isolated from a woman aged 50 to 60 with Graves' hyperthyroidism that later progressed to Graves' ophthalmopathy. Specimen: blood. The rearrangement uses TRBV29-1 and TRBJ2-3; possible D gene TRBD2, 7 bases. The CDR3, as DNA: TGCAGCGTCAGGGGCGGCAGAGGGGGGGACTCCAACAATGAGCAGTATTTT. It is translated as CSVRGGRGGDSNNEQYF.